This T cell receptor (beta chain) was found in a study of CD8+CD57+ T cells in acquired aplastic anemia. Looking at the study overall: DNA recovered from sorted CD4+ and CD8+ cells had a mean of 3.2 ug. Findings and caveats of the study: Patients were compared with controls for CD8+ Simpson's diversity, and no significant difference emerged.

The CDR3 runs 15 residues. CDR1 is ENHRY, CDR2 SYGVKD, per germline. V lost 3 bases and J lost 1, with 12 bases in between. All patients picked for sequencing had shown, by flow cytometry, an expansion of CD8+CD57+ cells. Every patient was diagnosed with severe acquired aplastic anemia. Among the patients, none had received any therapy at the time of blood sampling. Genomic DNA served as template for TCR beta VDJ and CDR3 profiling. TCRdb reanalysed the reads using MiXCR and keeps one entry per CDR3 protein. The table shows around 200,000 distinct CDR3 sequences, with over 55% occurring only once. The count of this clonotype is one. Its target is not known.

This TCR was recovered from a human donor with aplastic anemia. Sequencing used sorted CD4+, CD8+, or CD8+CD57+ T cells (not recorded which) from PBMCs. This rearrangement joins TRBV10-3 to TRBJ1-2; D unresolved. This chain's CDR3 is CAISDLVTDNYGYTF. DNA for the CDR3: TGTGCCATCAGTGACCTCGTGACGGATAACTATGGCTACACCTTC.